This TCR beta chain was retrieved from a study of T cell repertoires in cytomegalovirus infection. Study as a whole: HLA-B-restricted CMV epitopes that are well studied were used alongside recently identified HLA-C-restricted ones. The public TCR beta signatures pointed to both CMV infection and matching HLA type.

In the case of this clonotype: Its target is unknown.

CDR3 length: 12 amino acids. V lost 7 bases, J lost 0 bases, and 4 bases lay in between. TCRdb reprocessed the reads with MiXCR, giving one entry per CDR3 protein. The repertoire holds about 830,000 distinct CDR3 sequences, with over 25% as singletons. The TCR originated in a human donor in good health (CMV status not recorded). Some clones in this sample may be carry-over from other donors' samples. Sequencing was performed on cultured CD8+ T cells from PBMCs, taken from culture after CMV antigen stimulation. The chain has TRBV12-3 or TRBV12-4 and TRBJ1-5, with D unclear. The CDR3 protein is CASTYSNQPQHF. CDR3 DNA sequence: TGTGCCAGCACCTATAGCAATCAGCCCCAGCATTTT.